The 29 T cell receptor beta chains reported below all come from one sample, sequenced in a study of shared clonotypes between healthy human individuals. Sequencing was performed with immunoSEQ multiplex PCR; in TCRdb, only in-frame clones are kept and a portion is missing. The profile covers some 2,100,000 clones, with approximately 94% appearing a single time and about 1.5% taken by the ten largest. Terminally differentiated effector memory CD45RA+ cells were excluded by CCR7 positive selection of CD45RO-negative cells. The source material was naive CD8+ T cells from PBMCs. Receptors were obtained from a man younger than 35 in good health. Some clones in this sample may be carry-over from other donors' samples.

The CDR3 DNA is TGCGCCAGCAGCCCCGGACCGAGGACCGGCCCTGAAGCTTTCTTT. Protein: CASSPGPRTGPEAFF. The gene calls are TRBV5-1 and TRBJ1-1; D unclear. The germline V and J ends were trimmed by 4 bases and 6 bases, with 19 bases remaining between them. CDR1 SGHRS and CDR2 YFSETQ come from the germline V gene. The CDR3 covers 15 residues. The whole variable domain, remainder taken from reference TRBV5-1 and TRBJ1-1, is KAGVTQTPRYLIKTRGQQVTLSCSPISGHRSVSWYQQTPGQGLQFLFEYFSETQRNKGNFPGRFSGRQFSNSRSEMNVSTLELGDSALYLCASSPGPRTGPEAFFGQGTRLTVV.

The V gene is TRBV29-1, the J gene TRBJ2-7; maybe TRBD1 (7 bases). V gave up 7 bases and J gave up 4 bases, with 14 bases separating them. The CDR3 is made up of 12 amino acids. Germline V gives CDR1 SQVTM, CDR2 ANQGSEA. The DNA of the CDR3 is TGCAGCGCCAGCAGGGGGGAATACGAGCAGTACTTC. This sequence encodes CSASRGEYEQYF.

The chain links TRBV5-1 to TRBJ2-2, with TRBD1 matching 9 bases. CDR3 size: 16 residues. V shed 4 bases, J shed 2 bases, and the junction held 6 bases outside the gene matches. Germline values: CDR1 SGHRS, CDR2 YFSETQ. The CDR3 here is CASSGGQGENTGELFF. CDR3 in DNA: TGCGCCAGCAGCGGGGGACAGGGTGAAAACACCGGGGAGCTGTTTTTT. The complete variable domain, with remaining parts taken from reference TRBV5-1 and TRBJ2-2, reads KAGVTQTPRYLIKTRGQQVTLSCSPISGHRSVSWYQQTPGQGLQFLFEYFSETQRNKGNFPGRFSGRQFSNSRSEMNVSTLELGDSALYLCASSGGQGENTGELFFGEGSRLTVL.

The rearrangement links TRBV30 to TRBJ2-3; perhaps TRBD1 as D (5 bases). V lost 2 bases and J lost 2, with 20 bases in between. Germline lookup yields CDR1 GTSNPN and CDR2 SVGIG (reference sequence). The CDR3 spans 17 residues. CDR3 protein: CAWSPDQDRRNTDTQYF. For the CDR3, the DNA is TGTGCCTGGAGTCCTGACCAAGACAGAAGAAACACAGATACGCAGTATTTT.

The chain couples TRBV5-1 to TRBJ1-2; D is unresolved. Trimming removed 4 bases at V and 8 bases at J, with 9 bases between. The length of the CDR3 is 11 residues. The germline V gene has CDR1 SGHRS and CDR2 YFSETQ. CDR3 DNA: TGCGCCAGCAGCACAGACGAGGGCTACACCTTC. This sequence encodes CASSTDEGYTF.

The chain joins TRBV7-9 to TRBJ2-7, with TRBD1 as a possible D gene (5 bases). The CDR3 extends over 15 amino acids. Germline V gene sequence: CDR1 SEHNR, CDR2 FQNEAQ (reference sequence). Trimming stripped 3 bases from V and 4 bases from J, with 16 bases between. The CDR3, as DNA: TGTGCCAGCAGCTTTTCCAGGGAAAATGGATACGAGCAGTACTTC. Its protein product is CASSFSRENGYEQYF.

V gene TRBV28 combines with J gene TRBJ2-7; TRBD1 is a possible D gene (6 bases). This CDR3 comprises 14 residues. The V end was cut by 3 bases, the J end by 3 bases, with 12 bases between. Germline V CDR1 and CDR2: MDHEN, SYDVKM. The CDR3 protein is CASSFGQSDYEQYF. CDR3 bases: TGTGCCAGCAGTTTTGGACAGAGCGACTACGAGCAGTACTTC. Together with reference TRBV28 and TRBJ2-7, the CDR3 gives the full variable domain: DVKVTQSSRYLVKRTGEKVFLECVQDMDHENMFWYRQDPGLGLRLIYFSYDVKMKEKGDIPEGYSVSREKKERFSLILESASTNQTSMYLCASSFGQSDYEQYFGPGTRLTVT.

The chain uses TRBV29-1 and TRBJ1-2; 7 bases align to TRBD1. The CDR3 consists of 13 residues. V trimming: 7 bases; J trimming: 3 bases; junction bases outside the gene matches: 8. Germline V gives CDR1 SQVTM, CDR2 ANQGSEA. This chain's CDR3 is CSGQGGVYYGYTF. The CDR3 DNA follows: TGCAGCGGGCAGGGGGGGGTTTACTATGGCTACACCTTC.

Details on this clone: A much larger clone differs by one base, so this may be a read error. Other DNA sequences in this specimen translate into the identical CDR3. The chain is built from TRBV11-2 and TRBJ2-7; no clear D gene. This CDR3 comprises 12 residues. V shed 1 base and J shed 2 bases, with 3 bases lying between them. Germline CDR1 SGHAT, CDR2 FQNNGV. This CDR3 reads CASSLGAYEQYF. The CDR3 bases are TGTGCCAGCAGCTTAGGCGCCTACGAGCAGTACTTC.

The V gene is TRBV30, the J gene TRBJ2-7; TRBD1 aligns across 10 bases. With 2 bases clipped from V and 5 bases from J, the junction kept 6 bases outside the gene matches. Germline loops: CDR1 GTSNPN, CDR2 SVGIG (reference sequence). This CDR3 contains 14 residues. The CDR3 spells CAWSFGQGDHEQYF. In DNA, the CDR3 is TGTGCCTGGAGTTTTGGACAGGGGGATCACGAGCAGTACTTC.

As for this clone: The same CDR3 is also encoded by other DNA sequences in this sample. The chain uses TRBV28 and TRBJ1-1; D is undetermined. Germline CDR1 reads MDHEN; CDR2 reads SYDVKM. CDR3 size: 13 residues. V lost 3 bases to trimming and J lost 4 bases, with 9 bases between them. The CDR3 loop is CASSLTTSTEAFF. CDR3 in DNA: TGTGCCAGCAGTTTGACAACATCCACTGAAGCTTTCTTT.

The chain carries TRBV4-3 and TRBJ2-7, with 11 bases matching TRBD2. The CDR3 loop spans 17 amino acids. The V and J ends lost 1 base and 2 bases, in that order; junction bases with no gene match: 7. The germline V gene has CDR1 LGHNA and CDR2 YSLEER. For the CDR3, the DNA is TGCGCCAGCAGCCAAGGGGTTACTAGCGGGAGAACCTACGAGCAGTACTTC. Its translation is CASSQGVTSGRTYEQYF.

This chain joins TRBV7-9 and TRBJ1-3; D call uncertain. Trimming cost V 6 bases and J 0 bases, with 12 bases left between them. CDR3 length equals 15 residues. The germline CDR1 and CDR2 sequences are SEHNR and FQNEAQ (reference sequence). The CDR3 loop is CASSLGGASGNTIYF. In DNA form, the CDR3 reads TGTGCCAGCAGTTTGGGAGGAGCCTCTGGAAACACCATATATTTT.

V and J are TRBV5-6 and TRBJ2-3, with D perhaps being TRBD1 or TRBD2 (5 bases each). Germline loops: CDR1 SGHDT, CDR2 YYEEEE. The V end was cut by 5 bases, the J end by 2 bases, with 18 bases between. The CDR3 runs to 16 residues. The CDR3 nucleotides read TGTGCCAGCAGTTACGGGACCCGCGAGGCCACAGATACGCAGTATTTT. Translation gives CASSYGTREATDTQYF.

The genes are TRBV4-1 and TRBJ2-1; D may be TRBD2 (5 bases). CDR1 MGHRA and CDR2 YSYEKL come from the germline V gene. The CDR3 loop spans 13 amino acids. The V gene lost 6 bases and the J gene lost 6 bases, with 12 bases spanning the gap. CDR3 nucleotides: TGCGCCAGCAGTCAGCGGACTTCCAATGAGCAGTTCTTC. This codes for CASSQRTSNEQFF.

Remarks on this clone: Other DNA sequences in the same sample also yield this CDR3. The V gene is TRBV28, the J gene TRBJ2-5, with 12 bases fitting TRBD1. The V gene's germline CDR1 is MDHEN and CDR2 SYDVKM. The junction had 0 bases not matched to a gene; V was cut back by 2 bases and J by 5 bases. This CDR3 comprises 14 residues. Here the CDR3 reads CASSLGTGGETQYF. CDR3 bases: TGTGCCAGCAGTTTAGGGACAGGGGGCGAGACCCAGTACTTC.

The V and J genes are TRBV19 and TRBJ2-1, with D tentatively TRBD2 (6 bases). V was trimmed by 0 bases and J by 2 bases, leaving 17 bases between them. The V gene's germline CDR1 is LNHDA and CDR2 SQIVND (reference sequence). The CDR3 covers 18 residues. CDR3 loop: CASSIDPGLFPPYNEQFF. Written as DNA, the CDR3 is TGTGCCAGTAGTATAGATCCGGGACTCTTTCCCCCCTACAATGAGCAGTTCTTC.

CDR3: CASSRGGERGYTF. The CDR3 DNA follows: TGCGCCAGCAGTCGGGGGGGAGAGAGAGGCTACACCTTC. The V and J genes are TRBV4-3 and TRBJ1-2, with D possibly TRBD1 on 5 matching bases. Trimming left V 6 bases short and J 8 bases short, with 16 bases between. Germline CDR1 is LGHNA and CDR2 is YSLEER. The length of the CDR3 is 13 residues.

For the CDR3, the DNA is TGTGCCAGCAGTCCCTCTAAGATTTTCTCCTACGAGCAGTACTTC. Amino acid sequence: CASSPSKIFSYEQYF. The rearrangement joins TRBV6-5 to TRBJ2-7; D is unresolved. Germline assignment: CDR1 MNHEY and CDR2 SVGAGI. V was trimmed by 5 bases and J by 0 bases, leaving 14 bases between them. CDR3 size: 15 residues.

The chain is built from TRBV5-8 and TRBJ2-7; D is unclear. With 6 bases removed from V and 4 bases from J, the gap between germline ends came to 14 bases. Germline assignment: CDR1 SGHTS and CDR2 YDEGEE. The CDR3 has 13 amino acids. CDR3: CASTTRRVYEQYF. The CDR3 DNA is TGTGCCAGCACCACCCGAAGAGTGTACGAGCAGTACTTC.

The chain recombines TRBV28 with TRBJ1-4; D unresolved. The CDR3 runs to 15 residues. Looked up from germline, CDR1 is MDHEN and CDR2 is SYDVKM. Between the trimmed V and J ends, which lost 5 bases and 5 bases, there was a span of 15 bases. The DNA of the CDR3 is TGTGCCAGCAGTCCACGGGAGTTCCCAAATGAAAAACTGTTTTTT. Its protein product is CASSPREFPNEKLFF.

The chain is built from TRBV19 and TRBJ2-7; TRBD1 aligns across 7 bases. The CDR3 runs 15 residues. V shed 3 bases, J shed 3 bases, and the junction held 8 bases outside the gene matches. The germline V gene has CDR1 LNHDA and CDR2 SQIVND (reference sequence). The chain's CDR3 is CASSMSGQIFYEQYF. The CDR3 DNA sequence: TGTGCCAGTAGTATGTCGGGACAGATTTTCTACGAGCAGTACTTC.

This chain connects TRBV7-2 to TRBJ2-7, with D unresolved. CDR1 and CDR2 (germline): SGHTA, FQGNSA. The CDR3 spans 14 residues. The V and J ends lost 7 bases and 5 bases respectively, with 18 bases between them. The CDR3 coding sequence is TGTGCCAGCAAAAAAGGTGATTCTTGGGACGAGCAGTACTTC. This sequence encodes CASKKGDSWDEQYF. Together with reference TRBV7-2 and TRBJ2-7, the CDR3 gives the full variable domain: GAGVSQSPSNKVTEKGKDVELRCDPISGHTALYWYRQSLGQGLEFLIYFQGNSAPDKSGLPSDRFSAERTGGSVSTLTIQRTQQEDSAVYLCASKKGDSWDEQYFGPGTRLTVT.

The chain combines TRBV9 with TRBJ2-5; 11 bases fit TRBD2. Germline loops: CDR1 SGDLS, CDR2 YYNGEE. The CDR3 has 16 amino acids. The V and J ends lost 3 bases and 0 bases, in that order; junction bases with no gene match: 4. CDR3 residues: CASSDRLAGHQETQYF. CDR3 sequence (DNA): TGTGCCAGCAGCGACAGACTAGCGGGACACCAAGAGACCCAGTACTTC.

V usage is TRBV4-2 and J usage is TRBJ2-7; 10 bases line up with TRBD2. The CDR3 extends over 17 amino acids. Unmatched junction bases numbered 11, after V lost 4 bases and J lost 2 bases. Looked up from germline, CDR1 is LGHNA and CDR2 is YNFKEQ. The DNA for the CDR3 is TGTGCCAGCAGCCCCGATTCCCTAGCGGGGGTCGCCTACGAGCAGTACTTC. Its protein is CASSPDSLAGVAYEQYF.

The chain has TRBV19 and TRBJ1-1; the match to TRBD1 covers 8 bases. The CDR3 spans 16 residues. The V and J ends lost 2 bases and 0 bases, in that order; junction bases with no gene match: 5. CDR1 and CDR2 from the germline V gene are LNHDA and SQIVND (reference sequence). CDR3 sequence reads: CASSILQGGMNTEAFF. The CDR3 DNA follows: TGTGCCAGTAGTATATTACAGGGGGGCATGAACACTGAAGCTTTCTTT. Variable domain in full (rest from reference TRBV19 and TRBJ1-1): DGGITQSPKYLFRKEGQNVTLSCEQNLNHDAMYWYRQDPGQGLRLIYYSQIVNDFQKGDIAEGYSVSREKKESFPLTVTSAQKNPTAFYLCASSILQGGMNTEAFFGQGTRLTVV.

The chain joins TRBV7-2 to TRBJ2-7; D perhaps matches TRBD2 (6 bases). Germline assignment: CDR1 SGHTA and CDR2 FQGNSA. The V gene lost 1 base and the J gene lost 0 bases, with 13 bases spanning the gap. The CDR3 extends over 16 amino acids. CDR3 sequence: CASSLDTVSGSYEQYF. The CDR3 bases are TGTGCCAGCAGCTTAGATACCGTTAGCGGCTCCTACGAGCAGTACTTC.

Worth noting for this clone: Different DNA sequences within this sample yield the same CDR3. The chain has TRBV28 and TRBJ2-7; D is perhaps TRBD1 or TRBD2 (5 bases each). Trimming removed 5 bases at V and 0 bases at J, with 8 bases between. Germline V gene lookup returns CDR1 MDHEN and CDR2 SYDVKM. This CDR3 is built from 13 residues. This chain's CDR3 is CASSLGTSYEQYF. CDR3 bases: TGTGCCAGCAGTCTCGGGACCTCCTACGAGCAGTACTTC. The entire variable domain, with the rest obtained from reference TRBV28 and TRBJ2-7, is as follows: DVKVTQSSRYLVKRTGEKVFLECVQDMDHENMFWYRQDPGLGLRLIYFSYDVKMKEKGDIPEGYSVSREKKERFSLILESASTNQTSMYLCASSLGTSYEQYFGPGTRLTVT.

The CDR3 is CASSERGRRWPQHF. CDR3 DNA sequence: TGTGCCAGCAGTGAAAGGGGACGTAGGTGGCCCCAGCATTTT. The V gene is TRBV6-1, the J gene TRBJ1-5; a weak D match, TRBD1 (5 bases). The CDR3 spans 14 residues. V was cut by 2 bases and J by 9 bases, with 14 bases left in between. Germline loops: CDR1 MNHNS, CDR2 SASEGT.